These 14 T cell receptor beta chains came from one sample sequenced in a study of shared clonotypes between healthy human individuals. Data came from immunoSEQ multiplex PCR; TCRdb stores just in-frame clones and leaves some out. The table includes around 2.3 million clones, approximately 94% detected once. What was sequenced was naive CD4+ T cells sorted from blood. Subset here: CD45RA+ positively selected. Receptor source: a man younger than 35 in good health.

The chain uses TRBV5-5 and TRBJ1-6; 7 bases line up with TRBD1. This CDR3 is built from 15 residues. Germline V gene data show CDR1 as SGHKS and CDR2 as YYEKEE (reference sequence). V dropped 2 bases and J dropped 5; count of bases not matched to a gene: 4. CDR3 DNA: TGTGCCAGCAGCTTACAGGGGTCTAATAATTCACCCCTCCACTTT. This sequence encodes CASSLQGSNNSPLHF.

The J gene is TRBJ1-5, the V gene TRBV28; D is ambiguous. Trimming removed 5 bases from V and 4 bases from J, with 9 bases in between. Germline CDR1 and CDR2: MDHEN and SYDVKM. The CDR3 is 13 amino acids. CDR3 amino acids: CASSPLLNQPQHF. The DNA of the CDR3 is TGTGCCAGCAGTCCTCTGCTTAATCAGCCCCAGCATTTT.

This clone was observed a single time. The rearrangement uses TRBV10-3 and TRBJ1-5, with 9 positions matching TRBD1. The V gene's germline CDR1 is ENHRY and CDR2 SYGVKD. The CDR3 loop spans 18 amino acids. With V trimmed by 3 bases and J by 1 base, 10 bases remained unmatched. For the CDR3, the DNA is TGTGCCATCAGTGAATTCCAAGGAGGACAGGGGAGCAATCAGCCCCAGCATTTT. It translates to CAISEFQGGQGSNQPQHF.

Comment on this clone: Other nucleotide sequences from this sample produce the same CDR3. The rearrangement links TRBV28 to TRBJ2-7; no reliable D call. Looked up from germline, CDR1 is MDHEN and CDR2 is SYDVKM. The V end lost 2 bases, the J end lost 4 bases, and 6 bases lay between the germline ends. This CDR3 comprises 12 residues. CDR3 sequence reads: CASSLAGYEQYF. The CDR3 DNA follows: TGTGCCAGCAGTTTAGCAGGTTACGAGCAGTACTTC.

The V call is TRBV7-2, the J call TRBJ1-5, with a possible D match to TRBD1 (5 bases). Deletions cut 5 bases from V and 12 bases from J, with 17 bases between. Per germline, CDR1 SGHTA and CDR2 FQGNSA. The CDR3 extends over 13 amino acids. The CDR3 reads CASSPEVGARQHF. In DNA, the CDR3 is TGTGCCAGCAGCCCAGAGGTTGGGGCGCGCCAGCATTTT.

The rearrangement links TRBV19 to TRBJ1-2; TRBD1 is a possible D gene (5 bases). Per the germline V gene, CDR1 is LNHDA and CDR2 is SQIVND (reference sequence). The V and J ends lost 2 bases and 4 bases respectively, with 14 bases between them. The CDR3 is 15 amino acids. The CDR3 region is CASSIQVRVGYGYTF. The DNA of the CDR3 is TGTGCCAGTAGTATACAAGTCAGGGTCGGCTATGGCTACACCTTC.

DNA of the CDR3: TGTGCCAGCAGTAGCCCGGGAACTCAAGAGACCCAGTACTTC. The encoded protein is CASSSPGTQETQYF. The chain uses TRBV27 and TRBJ2-5, with D possibly TRBD2 on 5 matching bases. CDR3 length equals 14 residues. V gave up 5 bases and J gave up 2 bases, with 12 bases separating them. Germline CDR1 MNHEY, CDR2 SMNVEV (reference sequence).

For this clone: Different DNA sequences within this sample yield the same CDR3. The chain combines TRBV9 with TRBJ2-5; D is ambiguous. Trimming removed 2 bases from V and 5 bases from J, with 7 bases in between. This CDR3 comprises 12 residues. CDR1 SGDLS and CDR2 YYNGEE come from the germline V gene. As DNA, the CDR3 is TGTGCCAGCAGCGTGGACGGGGAGACCCAGTACTTC. It translates to CASSVDGETQYF.

This chain uses TRBV6-1 with TRBJ2-3, with 8 bases lining up with TRBD1. V gave up 6 bases and J gave up 5 bases; unmatched junction bases: 7. CDR1 and CDR2 from the germline V gene are MNHNS and SASEGT. The CDR3 loop spans 14 amino acids. For the CDR3, the DNA is TGTGCCAGCAGGCCAGGGGGCGCTGAAGATACGCAGTATTTT. This codes for CASRPGGAEDTQYF.

V gene TRBV18 combines with J gene TRBJ2-7; perhaps TRBD1 as D (5 bases). Germline assignment: CDR1 KGHSH and CDR2 LQKENI. The CDR3 has 15 residues. V lost 3 bases and J lost 0, with 12 bases in between. The CDR3 nucleotides are TGTGCCAGCTCACCCCCCAGGGCAGGCTCCTACGAGCAGTACTTC. Its protein product is CASSPPRAGSYEQYF.

This clone was observed a single time. The chain recombines TRBV6-1 with TRBJ2-7; D is possibly TRBD2 (6 bases). Germline-derived CDR1 and CDR2 are MNHNS and SASEGT. With 4 bases removed from V and 2 bases from J, the gap between germline ends came to 12 bases. This CDR3 has 14 residues. This chain's CDR3 is CASSGGTYTYEQYF. The CDR3 region has the DNA TGTGCCAGCAGTGGCGGGACTTATACCTACGAGCAGTACTTC.

In regard to this clone: This specimen includes other DNA sequences encoding the same CDR3. The V call is TRBV7-3, the J call TRBJ2-7, with a possible D match to TRBD1 (5 bases). V lost 2 bases and J 5 bases, leaving 10 bases between the germline ends. Germline V lookup: CDR1 SGHTA, CDR2 FQGTGA. This CDR3 is built from 13 residues. This CDR3 is CASSLGQGNEQYF. In DNA form, the CDR3 reads TGTGCCAGCAGCTTAGGGCAGGGAAACGAGCAGTACTTC.

V usage is TRBV9 and J usage is TRBJ2-1; TRBD2 might be the D (6 bases). Germline-derived CDR1 and CDR2 are SGDLS and YYNGEE. The V and J ends lost 2 bases and 8 bases respectively, with 17 bases between them. There are 15 residues in the CDR3. The CDR3: CASSVSLAKADEQFF. The DNA for the CDR3 is TGTGCCAGCAGCGTTAGTCTAGCGAAAGCGGATGAGCAGTTCTTC. The whole variable domain, filled in from reference TRBV9 and TRBJ2-1, reads DSGVTQTPKHLITATGQRVTLRCSPRSGDLSVYWYQQSLDQGLQFLIQYYNGEERAKGNILERFSAQQFPDLHSELNLSSLELGDSALYFCASSVSLAKADEQFFGPGTRLTVL.

This chain uses TRBV6-1 with TRBJ1-6; D is uncertain. Germline V lookup: CDR1 MNHNS, CDR2 SASEGT. The V end was cut by 3 bases, the J end by 7 bases, with 10 bases between. The CDR3 contains 14 residues. The CDR3 coding sequence is TGTGCCAGCAGTGAGTTCAGGTTGAATTCACCCCTCCACTTT. It codes for CASSEFRLNSPLHF.